The present T cell receptor beta chain was sequenced within a study of control samples from healthy donors and cancer patients. The length of the CDR3 is 13 residues. V was clipped by 6 bases and J by 13 bases, with 19 bases between them. Germline V gene sequence: CDR1 MNHEY, CDR2 SVGAGI. Here immunoSEQ multiplex PCR was the method, and the copy in TCRdb shows in-frame clones only, minus some. The sample lists over 100,000 clones, about nine tenths occurring once. J is TRBJ2-1 and V is TRBV6-5; D might be TRBD1 (6 bases). Sequenced: blood. This sequence originates from a man aged 35-49 years in good health. The CDR3: CASRRGPTGSQFF. The DNA for the CDR3 is TGTGCCAGCAGGAGAGGACCGACAGGCTCCCAGTTCTTC.